What follows are 14 T cell receptor beta chains derived from one specimen sequenced in a study of cytomegalovirus exposure and HLA in healthy donors. Primers for the PCR totalled 60 Vbeta and 13 Jbeta. Assay: immunoSEQ multiplex PCR; the TCRdb copy retains only in-frame clones and omits some. The data contain more than 85,000 clones, 76% of them singletons. What was sequenced was PBMCs. These TCRs come from a woman between 50 and 59 years old in good health and CMV-seropositive.

V gene TRBV4-1 combines with J gene TRBJ2-3; D gene unclear. Germline V lookup: CDR1 MGHRA, CDR2 YSYEKL. The CDR3 has 13 residues. V lost 4 bases and J 6 bases, leaving 11 bases between the germline ends. The CDR3 region is CASSPNSMDTQYF. The CDR3 DNA is TGCGCCAGCAGCCCGAACTCTATGGATACGCAGTATTTT.

The CDR3 loop reads CASSLRQGASGNTIYF. In DNA, the CDR3 is TGTGCCAGCAGCTTAAGGCAGGGGGCGAGCGGAAACACCATATATTTT. This sequence joins TRBV7-6 and TRBJ1-3; 8 nucleotides agree with TRBD1. Germline V gene sequence: CDR1 SGHVS, CDR2 FNYEAQ. V lost 2 bases to trimming and J lost 4 bases; unmatched junction nucleotides: 7. CDR3 size: 16 residues.

This chain links TRBV7-6 with TRBJ2-7; no clear D. Germline V gene lookup returns CDR1 SGHVS and CDR2 FNYEAQ. Trimming took off 0 bases at V and 4 bases at J, with 7 bases between the two ends. The CDR3 is 13 amino acids. CDR3 in DNA: TGTGCCAGCAGCTTAGCCCTGAGATACGAGCAGTACTTC. As protein: CASSLALRYEQYF.

V gene TRBV5-4 combines with J gene TRBJ2-3; TRBD1 aligns across 10 bases. V was clipped by 5 bases and J by 7 bases; unmatched bases: 10. The CDR3 loop spans 15 amino acids. Germline CDR1 and CDR2: SGHNT and YYREEE (reference sequence). The CDR3 is CASRLEGQGGHTQYF. DNA of the CDR3: TGTGCCAGCAGGCTTGAAGGACAGGGGGGACATACGCAGTATTTT.

V usage is TRBV6-8 and J usage is TRBJ1-2; D remains unclear. Trimming left V 5 bases short and J 5 bases short, with 21 bases between. The germline V gene encodes CDR1 MNHGY and CDR2 SAAAGT. The CDR3 spans 16 residues. Here the CDR3 reads CASSPPPFEGGYGYTF. In DNA form, the CDR3 reads TGTGCCAGCAGTCCCCCCCCGTTTGAGGGCGGTTATGGCTACACCTTC.

This clone showed up just once. The J gene is TRBJ2-5, the V gene TRBV7-9; a possible D gene is TRBD2 (6 bases). The ends were cut back, 4 bases at V and 4 bases at J, with 19 bases in the middle. Looked up from germline, CDR1 is SEHNR and CDR2 is FQNEAQ (reference sequence). The CDR3 is 16 amino acids. The CDR3 nucleotides read TGTGCCAGCAGCTCCCGGGGAGGAGCTGTAGGAGAGACCCAGTACTTC. Protein sequence: CASSSRGGAVGETQYF.

This clone appeared a single time. This chain connects TRBV5-8 to TRBJ2-7, with 11 bases that match TRBD1. The junction had 4 bases not matched to a gene; V was cut back by 4 bases and J by 1 base. Germline CDR1 and CDR2: SGHTS and YDEGEE. The CDR3 contains 15 residues. Written as DNA, the CDR3 is TGTGCCAGCAGCCTACGGGACAGGGGGTCCTACGAGCAGTACTTC. This gives the protein CASSLRDRGSYEQYF.

V usage is TRBV7-8 and J usage is TRBJ2-7, with a possible D match to TRBD1 (5 bases). Trimming removed 0 bases from V and 5 bases from J, with 5 bases in between. The CDR3 runs to 12 residues. Germline V gene data show CDR1 as SGHVS and CDR2 as FQNEAQ. The CDR3 sequence is CASSLAGDEQYF. The CDR3 bases are TGTGCCAGCAGCTTAGCAGGGGACGAGCAGTACTTC.

As to this clone: Other DNA sequences within the sample encode an identical CDR3. The rearrangement joins TRBV5-4 to TRBJ2-5; D not certain. V lost 4 bases to trimming and J lost 1 base, with 11 bases between them. The CDR3 spans 14 residues. CDR1 and CDR2 from the germline V gene are SGHNT and YYREEE (reference sequence). The CDR3 protein is CASSAQALQETQYF. CDR3 sequence (DNA): TGTGCCAGCAGCGCCCAGGCGCTCCAAGAGACCCAGTACTTC.

The chain uses TRBV25-1 and TRBJ2-1, with D perhaps TRBD2 (5 bases). V lost 5 bases and J 2 bases, leaving 13 bases between the germline ends. Germline V gene data show CDR1 as MGHDK and CDR2 as SYGVNS. There are 15 residues in the CDR3. The CDR3 coding sequence is TGTGCCAGCAGTCCACTAGGAAGTACCTACAATGAGCAGTTCTTC. Translated: CASSPLGSTYNEQFF.

The chain combines TRBV7-9 with TRBJ1-5; 7 nucleotides line up with TRBD1. Germline values: CDR1 SEHNR, CDR2 FQNEAQ (reference sequence). Losses at the gene ends were 1 base for V and 4 bases for J; bases not matched to a gene: 7. The CDR3 spans 16 residues. CDR3 DNA sequence: TGTGCCAGCAGCTTAGTTTCCGGGACAGTGAATCAGCCCCAGCATTTT. Amino acid sequence: CASSLVSGTVNQPQHF.

The chain uses TRBV6-1 and TRBJ2-3; D perhaps matches TRBD2 (5 bases). CDR1 and CDR2 from the germline V gene are MNHNS and SASEGT. The CDR3 runs to 17 residues. V lost 0 bases, J lost 0 bases, and 13 bases lay in between. CDR3 in amino acids: CASSEARQRTSTDTQYF. As DNA, the CDR3 is TGTGCCAGCAGTGAAGCCAGGCAGCGGACTAGCACAGATACGCAGTATTTT.

In this sample, this clone turned up once. CDR3 loop: CASSWALTASNQPQHF. In DNA form, the CDR3 reads TGTGCCAGTAGTTGGGCCTTAACTGCGAGCAATCAGCCCCAGCATTTT. The chain uses TRBV19 and TRBJ1-5; D is unresolved. The V end was cut by 5 bases, the J end by 1 base, with 15 bases between. From germline, CDR1 is LNHDA and CDR2 SQIVND (reference sequence). The CDR3 extends over 16 amino acids.

The CDR3 DNA reads as TGTGCCAGCAGCGTAGCCGCCGGGATGGGCGAGCAGTACTTC. Residues: CASSVAAGMGEQYF. The rearrangement links TRBV9 to TRBJ2-7; TRBD2 might be the D (5 bases). Germline assignment: CDR1 SGDLS and CDR2 YYNGEE. The V end lost 0 bases, the J end lost 6 bases, and 13 bases lay between the germline ends. CDR3 length: 14 residues.